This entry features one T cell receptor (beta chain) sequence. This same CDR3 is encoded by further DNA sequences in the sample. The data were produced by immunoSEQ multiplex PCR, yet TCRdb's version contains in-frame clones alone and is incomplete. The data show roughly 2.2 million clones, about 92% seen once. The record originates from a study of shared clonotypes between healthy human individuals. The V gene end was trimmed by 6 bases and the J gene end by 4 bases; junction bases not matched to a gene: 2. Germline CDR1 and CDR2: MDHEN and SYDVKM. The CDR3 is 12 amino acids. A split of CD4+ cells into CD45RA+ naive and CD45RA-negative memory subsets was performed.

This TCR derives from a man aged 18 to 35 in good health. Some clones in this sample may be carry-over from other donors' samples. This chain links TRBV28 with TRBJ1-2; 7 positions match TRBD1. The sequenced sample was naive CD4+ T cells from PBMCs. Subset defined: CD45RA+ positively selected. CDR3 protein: CASRPGGYGYTF. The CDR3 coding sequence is TGTGCCAGCAGACCAGGGGGCTATGGCTACACCTTC.